This T cell receptor beta chain comes out of a study of OX40 agonist ivuxolimab in advanced cancers. Here immunoSEQ multiplex PCR was the method, and the copy in TCRdb shows in-frame clones only, minus some. The sample has tens of thousands of clones, over 80% seen once. Germline V gene lookup returns CDR1 SGHTA and CDR2 FQGNSA. Trimming took off 5 bases at V and 0 bases at J, with 15 bases between the two ends. This CDR3 comprises 16 residues. This receptor was taken from an adult with an advanced solid tumor such as melanoma, head and neck, liver or kidney cancer. The rearrangement uses TRBV7-2 and TRBJ2-3; D is ambiguous. The specimen was CD4+ or CD8+ T cells sorted from blood, collected in a trial of the OX40 agonist ivuxolimab. The CDR3 here is CASSLMAQTSTDTQYF. The CDR3 DNA sequence: TGTGCCAGCAGCCTTATGGCTCAGACTAGCACAGATACGCAGTATTTT.